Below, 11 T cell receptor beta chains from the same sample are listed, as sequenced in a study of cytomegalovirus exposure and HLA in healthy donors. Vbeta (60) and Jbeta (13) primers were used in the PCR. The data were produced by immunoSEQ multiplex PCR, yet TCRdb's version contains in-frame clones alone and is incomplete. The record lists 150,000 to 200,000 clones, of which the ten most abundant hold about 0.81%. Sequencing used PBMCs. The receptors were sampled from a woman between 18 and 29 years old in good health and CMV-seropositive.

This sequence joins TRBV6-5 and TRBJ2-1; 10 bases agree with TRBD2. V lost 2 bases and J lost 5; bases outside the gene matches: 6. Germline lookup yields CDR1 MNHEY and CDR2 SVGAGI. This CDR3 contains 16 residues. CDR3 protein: CASSYRGLAGDNEQFF. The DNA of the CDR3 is TGTGCCAGCAGTTACAGGGGGCTAGCGGGAGACAATGAGCAGTTCTTC.

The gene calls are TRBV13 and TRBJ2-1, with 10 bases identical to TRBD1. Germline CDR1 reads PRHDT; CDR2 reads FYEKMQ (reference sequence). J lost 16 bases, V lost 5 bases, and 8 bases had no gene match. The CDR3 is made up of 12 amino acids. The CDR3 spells CASSPGGTGVFF. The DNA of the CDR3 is TGTGCCAGCAGCCCCGGTGGGACAGGGGTTTTCTTC.

This CDR3 reads CASTETTTDTQYF. The CDR3 DNA reads as TGTGCCAGCACGGAGACGACCACAGATACGCAGTATTTT. This chain links TRBV2 with TRBJ2-3; D is unclear. V lost 7 bases and J 2 bases, leaving 10 bases between the germline ends. CDR3 length equals 13 residues. Germline CDR1 reads SNHLY; CDR2 reads FYNNEI.

The CDR3 spells CASGLSGVSETQYF. As DNA, the CDR3 is TGTGCCAGCGGGCTTAGCGGGGTATCAGAGACCCAGTACTTC. The chain uses TRBV9 and TRBJ2-5; 8 nucleotides line up with TRBD2. Germline V gene sequence: CDR1 SGDLS, CDR2 YYNGEE. The CDR3 covers 14 residues. J gave up 4 bases and V 7 bases, and 9 bases lay outside the gene matches.

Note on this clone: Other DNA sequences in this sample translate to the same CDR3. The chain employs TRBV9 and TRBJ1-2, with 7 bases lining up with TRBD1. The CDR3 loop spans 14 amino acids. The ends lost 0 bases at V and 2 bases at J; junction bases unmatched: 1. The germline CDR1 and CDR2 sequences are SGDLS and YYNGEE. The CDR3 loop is CASSVETGNYGYTF. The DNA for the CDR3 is TGTGCCAGCAGCGTAGAGACAGGGAACTATGGCTACACCTTC.

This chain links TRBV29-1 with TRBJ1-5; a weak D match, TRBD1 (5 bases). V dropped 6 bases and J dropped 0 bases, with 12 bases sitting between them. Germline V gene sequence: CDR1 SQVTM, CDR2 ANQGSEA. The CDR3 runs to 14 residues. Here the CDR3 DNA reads TGCAGCGTCGCACAGGCCGATAGCAATCAGCCCCAGCATTTT. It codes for CSVAQADSNQPQHF.

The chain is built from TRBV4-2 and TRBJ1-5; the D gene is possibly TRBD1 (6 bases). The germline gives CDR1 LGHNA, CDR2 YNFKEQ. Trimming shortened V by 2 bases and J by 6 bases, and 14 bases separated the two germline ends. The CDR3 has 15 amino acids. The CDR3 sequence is CASSQTTGFSQPQHF. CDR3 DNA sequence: TGTGCCAGCAGCCAAACTACAGGGTTCAGTCAGCCCCAGCATTTT.

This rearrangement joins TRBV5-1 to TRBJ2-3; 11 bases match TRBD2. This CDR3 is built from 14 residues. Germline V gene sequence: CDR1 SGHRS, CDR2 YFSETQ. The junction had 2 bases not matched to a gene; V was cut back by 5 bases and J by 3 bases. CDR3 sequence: CASSASGGTDTQYF. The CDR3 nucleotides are TGCGCCAGCAGTGCTAGCGGGGGGACAGATACGCAGTATTTT.

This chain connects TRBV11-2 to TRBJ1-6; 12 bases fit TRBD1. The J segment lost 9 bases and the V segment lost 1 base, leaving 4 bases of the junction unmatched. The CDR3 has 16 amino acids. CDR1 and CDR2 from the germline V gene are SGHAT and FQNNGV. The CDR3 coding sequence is TGTGCCAGCAGCTTAGCCGGGACAGGGGGCCGTTCACCCCTCCACTTT. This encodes CASSLAGTGGRSPLHF.

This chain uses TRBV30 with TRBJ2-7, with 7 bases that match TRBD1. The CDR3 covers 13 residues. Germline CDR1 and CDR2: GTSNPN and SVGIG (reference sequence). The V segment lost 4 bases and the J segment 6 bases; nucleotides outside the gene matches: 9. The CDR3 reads CAWTGTVPVEQYF. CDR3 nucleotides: TGTGCCTGGACCGGGACAGTGCCTGTCGAGCAGTACTTC.

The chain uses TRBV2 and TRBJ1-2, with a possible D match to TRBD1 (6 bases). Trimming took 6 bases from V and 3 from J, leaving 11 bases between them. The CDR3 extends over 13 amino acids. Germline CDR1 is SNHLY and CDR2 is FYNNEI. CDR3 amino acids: CASSGSGDYGYTF. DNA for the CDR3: TGTGCCAGCAGCGGCTCAGGGGACTATGGCTACACCTTC.